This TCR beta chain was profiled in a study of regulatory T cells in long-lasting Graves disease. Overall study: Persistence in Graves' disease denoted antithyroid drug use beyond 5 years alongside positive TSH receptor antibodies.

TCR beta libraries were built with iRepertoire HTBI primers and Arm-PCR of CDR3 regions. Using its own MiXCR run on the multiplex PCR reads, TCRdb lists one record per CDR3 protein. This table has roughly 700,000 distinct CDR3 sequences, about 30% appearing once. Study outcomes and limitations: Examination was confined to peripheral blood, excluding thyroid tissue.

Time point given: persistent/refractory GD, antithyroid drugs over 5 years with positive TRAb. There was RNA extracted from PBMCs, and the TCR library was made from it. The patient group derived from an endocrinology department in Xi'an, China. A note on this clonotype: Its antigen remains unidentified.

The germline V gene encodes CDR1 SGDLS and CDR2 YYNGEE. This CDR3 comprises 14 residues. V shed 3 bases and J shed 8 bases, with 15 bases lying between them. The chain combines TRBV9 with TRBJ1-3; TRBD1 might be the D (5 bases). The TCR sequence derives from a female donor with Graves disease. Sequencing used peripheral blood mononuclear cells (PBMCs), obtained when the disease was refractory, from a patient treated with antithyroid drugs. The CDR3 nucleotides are TGTGCCAGCAGCGGCGGGCCGGGGCGTGACACCATATATTTT. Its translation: CASSGGPGRDTIYF.